Below, 21 T cell receptor beta chains from the same sample are listed, as sequenced in a study of beta chain features in type 1 diabetes. Investigators reverse transcribed all isolated RNA, so they sequenced expressed TCRB transcripts. Measured with immunoSEQ multiplex PCR; TCRdb has only the in-frame clones, and not every one. The sample records 60,000 to 75,000 clones, about 61% being singletons. Sequencing input: Tregs from blood. The receptors here all came from a woman aged 18-29 years in good health.

The V gene is TRBV6-1, the J gene TRBJ2-7, with 7 bases that match TRBD1. V gave up 3 bases and J gave up 0 bases; unmatched junction bases: 8. Germline lookup yields CDR1 MNHNS and CDR2 SASEGT. The CDR3 sequence is 16 residues long. DNA of the CDR3: TGTGCCAGCAGTGACGTCGGGGACAGCCTCTCCTACGAGCAGTACTTC. This sequence encodes CASSDVGDSLSYEQYF.

This clone has just a few counts. The chain links TRBV7-2 to TRBJ2-7; 8 positions match TRBD1. The CDR3 is 13 amino acids. Germline lookup yields CDR1 SGHTA and CDR2 FQGNSA. Trimming cost V 6 bases and J 6 bases; bases outside gene matches: 7. This CDR3 is CASSPDRVSEQYF. Here the CDR3 DNA reads TGTGCCAGCAGTCCGGACAGGGTCAGCGAGCAGTACTTC.

This clone was seen a few times. Other DNA variants within this sample encode the same CDR3. This chain links TRBV18 with TRBJ2-7; the D is unclear. V lost 6 bases to trimming and J lost 1 base, with 4 bases between them. Germline V CDR1 and CDR2: KGHSH, LQKENI. CDR3 length equals 11 residues. The CDR3 bases are TGTGCCAGCTCTCTTTCCTACGAGCAGTACTTC. Amino acids: CASSLSYEQYF. The full variable domain, rest sourced from reference TRBV18 and TRBJ2-7, is NAGVMQNPRHLVRRRGQEARLRCSPMKGHSHVYWYRQLPEEGLKFMVYLQKENIIDESGMPKERFSAEFPKEGPSILRIQQVVRGDSAAYFCASSLSYEQYFGPGTRLTVT.

The rearrangement uses TRBV2 and TRBJ1-1; 7 bases fit TRBD1. V trimming: 5 bases; J trimming: 1 base; junction bases outside the gene matches: 4. The V gene's germline CDR1 is SNHLY and CDR2 FYNNEI. CDR3 size: 14 residues. The CDR3: CASSRQGENTEAFF. DNA of the CDR3: TGTGCCAGCAGTCGACAGGGAGAGAACACTGAAGCTTTCTTT.

This clone was found a few times. This chain joins TRBV9 and TRBJ1-3; tentatively, D is TRBD1 (6 bases). This CDR3 contains 15 residues. V shed 3 bases and J shed 2 bases, with 12 bases lying between them. The germline CDR1 and CDR2 sequences are SGDLS and YYNGEE. DNA for the CDR3: TGTGCCAGCAGCGCCCAGGACAGTCCTGGAAACACCATATATTTT. This sequence encodes CASSAQDSPGNTIYF.

The rearrangement joins TRBV6-1 to TRBJ2-7; TRBD2 is a possible D gene (6 bases). Trimming pared 11 bases from V and 5 bases from J, leaving 19 bases between. Germline CDR1 and CDR2: MNHNS and SASEGT. This CDR3 comprises 13 residues. The DNA for the CDR3 is TGTGCCTCTGGAGCGCGGGATTCTCACGAGCAGTACTTC. Amino acids: CASGARDSHEQYF.

The V and J genes are TRBV2 and TRBJ1-1; D unresolved. Germline-derived CDR1 and CDR2 are SNHLY and FYNNEI. This CDR3 comprises 14 residues. V shed 2 bases and J shed 7 bases, with 14 bases lying between them. The CDR3 nucleotides are TGTGCCAGCAGTGAAACTCCTTGGGCCATTGAAGCTTTCTTT. Its translation: CASSETPWAIEAFF.

This clone was seen only a few times. V gene TRBV10-3 combines with J gene TRBJ1-3; D ambiguous. Germline V gives CDR1 ENHRY, CDR2 SYGVKD. The CDR3 consists of 16 residues. V lost 0 bases and J lost 0, with 9 bases in between. CDR3 in DNA: TGTGCCATCAGTGAGTCGCAAGGACTCTCTGGAAACACCATATATTTT. It translates to CAISESQGLSGNTIYF.

The chain joins TRBV4-2 to TRBJ2-7; 9 bases fit TRBD1. CDR1 and CDR2 (germline): LGHNA, YNFKEQ. The CDR3 loop spans 16 amino acids. Trimming cost V 0 bases and J 4 bases; bases outside gene matches: 7. The CDR3 spells CASSQDPGQGPYEQYF. In DNA, the CDR3 is TGTGCCAGCAGCCAAGATCCGGGACAGGGACCATACGAGCAGTACTTC.

This clone was seen a few times. The chain combines TRBV9 with TRBJ2-2; 9 bases match TRBD2. The CDR3 covers 15 residues. V shed 0 bases and J 5 bases; nucleotides not matched to a gene: 2. In germline, CDR1 is SGDLS, CDR2 YYNGEE. The CDR3: CASSVGAGGTGELFF. Written as DNA, the CDR3 is TGTGCCAGCAGCGTAGGAGCGGGAGGTACCGGGGAGCTGTTTTTT.

The chain joins TRBV7-6 to TRBJ2-7; unclear D gene. The CDR3 spans 14 residues. Germline loops: CDR1 SGHVS, CDR2 FNYEAQ. The V end was cut by 5 bases, the J end by 0 bases, with 11 bases between. CDR3 nucleotide sequence: TGTGCCAGCAGCGTCTCCTATGGCTCCTACGAGCAGTACTTC. Its protein product is CASSVSYGSYEQYF. The variable domain in full, with the rest retrieved from reference TRBV7-6 and TRBJ2-7, is GAGVSQSPRYKVTKRGQDVALRCDPISGHVSLYWYRQALGQGPEFLTYFNYEAQQDKSGLPNDRFSAERPEGSISTLTIQRTEQRDSAMYRCASSVSYGSYEQYFGPGTRLTVT.

The V and J genes are TRBV2 and TRBJ1-5, with 7 bases lining up with TRBD1. This CDR3 is built from 14 residues. With 4 bases clipped from V and 5 bases from J, the junction kept 5 bases outside the gene matches. CDR1 is SNHLY and CDR2 is FYNNEI in the germline V gene. DNA of the CDR3: TGTGCCAGCAGTGGGGGGACAGCCTATCAGCCCCAGCATTTT. Its translation: CASSGGTAYQPQHF.

This clone showed up just a few times. V and J are TRBV7-9 and TRBJ1-1, with unresolved D. The CDR3 length is 14 residues. The germline gives CDR1 SEHNR, CDR2 FQNEAQ (reference sequence). V lost 2 bases, J lost 1 base, and 8 bases lay in between. The CDR3 DNA sequence: TGTGCCAGCAGCTTACAGGCTGGGAACACTGAAGCTTTCTTT. Protein sequence: CASSLQAGNTEAFF.

The chain has TRBV11-2 and TRBJ2-6, with 11 bases aligning to TRBD1. Losses at the gene ends were 2 bases for V and 1 base for J; bases not matched to a gene: 7. This CDR3 comprises 19 residues. CDR1 and CDR2 (germline): SGHAT, FQNNGV. Here the CDR3 DNA reads TGTGCCAGCAGCTTATTATTGGGACAGGGGGGGTCTGGGGCCAACGTCCTGACTTTC. This sequence encodes CASSLLLGQGGSGANVLTF.

V and J are TRBV6-1 and TRBJ2-7; 9 bases match TRBD2. V gave up 6 bases and J gave up 6 bases; unmatched junction bases: 9. Per the germline V gene, CDR1 is MNHNS and CDR2 is SASEGT. The CDR3 totals 14 residues. This CDR3 reads CASSYNSGSGEQYF. CDR3 DNA sequence: TGTGCCAGCAGCTACAATAGCGGGAGTGGCGAGCAGTACTTC.

The genes are TRBV5-1 and TRBJ1-1, with unresolved D. CDR3 length: 14 residues. Trimming stripped 2 bases from V and 7 bases from J, with 15 bases between. Germline CDR1 is SGHRS and CDR2 is YFSETQ. CDR3 sequence reads: CASSFPGSPFEAFF. The CDR3, as DNA: TGCGCCAGCAGCTTTCCCGGGAGCCCGTTTGAAGCTTTCTTT.

The chain combines TRBV4-1 with TRBJ2-7, with 9 positions matching TRBD1. CDR3 length equals 16 residues. CDR1 MGHRA and CDR2 YSYEKL come from the germline V gene. Losses at the gene ends were 3 bases for V and 5 bases for J; bases not matched to a gene: 11. The CDR3 sequence is CASSHSRDRVMNEQYF. The CDR3 nucleotides are TGCGCCAGCAGCCACTCAAGGGACAGGGTAATGAACGAGCAGTACTTC.

Notes on this clone: The same CDR3 arises from other DNA sequences in this sample as well. Written as DNA, the CDR3 is TGCGCCAGCAGCTCGCAAGAGACCCAGTACTTC. It yields the protein CASSSQETQYF. This chain uses TRBV5-1 with TRBJ2-5; D is unresolved. CDR1 and CDR2 from the germline V gene are SGHRS and YFSETQ. The CDR3 is 11 amino acids. V lost 3 bases and J 2 bases, leaving 2 bases between the germline ends. Based on the CDR3 plus reference TRBV5-1 and TRBJ2-5, the full variable domain is KAGVTQTPRYLIKTRGQQVTLSCSPISGHRSVSWYQQTPGQGLQFLFEYFSETQRNKGNFPGRFSGRQFSNSRSEMNVSTLELGDSALYLCASSSQETQYFGPGTRLLVL.

This clone was picked up a small number of times. This chain joins TRBV7-6 and TRBJ1-2, with D uncertain. Germline V CDR1 and CDR2: SGHVS, FNYEAQ. This CDR3 has 14 amino acids. Trimming removed 4 bases from V and 9 bases from J, with 18 bases in between. This CDR3 is CASSSGRGSGSYTF. The CDR3 DNA is TGTGCCAGCAGCTCCGGCCGAGGGAGCGGCAGCTACACCTTC.

The CDR3 loop reads CASSYPNRGLTEAFF. Here the CDR3 DNA reads TGTGCCAGCAGTTACCCTAACAGGGGGCTCACTGAAGCTTTCTTT. The V call is TRBV6-6, the J call TRBJ1-1; 9 bases line up with TRBD1. CDR3 length: 15 residues. V shed 2 bases and J 4 bases; nucleotides not matched to a gene: 5. Germline CDR1 and CDR2: MNHNY and SVGAGI (reference sequence).

Note on this clone: At one boundary the junction diverges from the germline segment, which might be a read error. The chain combines TRBV5-1 with TRBJ2-2; weak D call: TRBD2 (6 bases). CDR1 and CDR2 (germline): SGHRS, YFSETQ. The CDR3 is made up of 13 amino acids. The DNA of the CDR3 is TGCGCCAGCAGCTTGGGTAGTGCCGGGGGGCTGTTTTTT. Protein: CASSLGSAGGLFF.